Following are 16 T cell receptor beta chains from one sample sequenced in a study of blood T cell repertoires in COVID-19. The data were produced by immunoSEQ multiplex PCR, yet TCRdb's version contains in-frame clones alone and is incomplete. This repertoire shows 150,000 to 200,000 clones, roughly nine tenths found once; its top ten account for less than 3.5%. Source material: peripheral blood. The receptors derive from a woman under 40 with active or convalescent COVID-19.

The chain employs TRBV5-1 and TRBJ2-3; weak D call: TRBD1 (5 bases). The germline V gene encodes CDR1 SGHRS and CDR2 YFSETQ. There are 16 residues in the CDR3. V lost 0 bases to trimming and J lost 0 bases, with 11 bases between them. Here the CDR3 DNA reads TGCGCCAGCAGCTTGGGTTCAGGGCGTAGCACAGATACGCAGTATTTT. As protein: CASSLGSGRSTDTQYF.

The gene calls are TRBV5-8 and TRBJ1-2, with a weak D call TRBD1 (5 bases). The CDR3 loop spans 11 amino acids. Germline V CDR1 and CDR2: SGHTS, YDEGEE. Trimming stripped 9 bases from V and 4 bases from J, with 10 bases between. For the CDR3, the DNA is TGTGCCAACTACAGGTCCTATGGCTACACCTTC. It specifies CANYRSYGYTF. Together with reference TRBV5-8 and TRBJ1-2, the CDR3 gives the full variable domain: EAGVTQSPTHLIKTRGQQATLRCSPISGHTSVYWYQQALGLGLQFLLWYDEGEERNRGNFPPRFSGRQFPNYSSELNVNALELEDSALYLCANYRSYGYTFGSGTRLTVV.

V is TRBV11-2 and J is TRBJ2-6; D gene uncertain. Trimming removed 5 bases at V and 1 base at J, with 9 bases between. The CDR3 spans 15 residues. Germline CDR1 is SGHAT and CDR2 is FQNNGV. The DNA for the CDR3 is TGTGCCAGCAGCCGCGGAGCTTCTGGGGCCAACGTCCTGACTTTC. Its translation is CASSRGASGANVLTF.

This clone appeared a single time. This sequence joins TRBV24-1 and TRBJ2-6; 9 bases agree with TRBD1. Germline CDR1 is KGHDR and CDR2 is SFDVKD. CDR3 size: 18 residues. J was trimmed by 4 bases and V by 7 bases; bases with no gene match: 13. CDR3 sequence (DNA): TGTGCCACCAGCCCCCCCCCGGGACAGGGACTCGGGGCCAACGTCCTGACTTTC. Residues: CATSPPPGQGLGANVLTF.

The gene calls are TRBV19 and TRBJ1-5; 7 nucleotides agree with TRBD1. Germline-derived CDR1 and CDR2 are LNHDA and SQIVND (reference sequence). This CDR3 region has 14 residues. The trim removed 7 bases at V and 6 bases at J, leaving 9 bases unmatched. The CDR3 reads CASTPGSGGQPQHF. The CDR3 coding sequence is TGTGCCAGTACCCCGGGCTCAGGGGGTCAGCCCCAGCATTTT.

This chain connects TRBV10-3 to TRBJ2-7; D is possibly TRBD2 (6 bases). The CDR3 length is 14 residues. The germline CDR1 and CDR2 sequences are ENHRY and SYGVKD. The germline V and J ends were trimmed by 10 bases and 7 bases, with 23 bases remaining between them. Here the CDR3 reads CATNGIGEVEEQYF. CDR3 coding DNA: TGTGCCACCAATGGGATTGGGGAGGTGGAGGAGCAGTACTTC.

This chain uses TRBV11-3 with TRBJ2-7; 7 bases match TRBD2. With 1 base clipped from V and 2 bases from J, the junction kept 5 bases outside the gene matches. Germline V gives CDR1 SGHNT, CDR2 YENEEA. CDR3 size: 15 residues. The CDR3 DNA sequence: TGTGCCAGCAGCTTAGGAGCGGGGATTGCCTACGAGCAGTACTTC. Its protein product is CASSLGAGIAYEQYF.

The chain joins TRBV19 to TRBJ1-2; 7 bases match TRBD1. Germline CDR1 LNHDA, CDR2 SQIVND (reference sequence). J gave up 6 bases and V 0 bases, and 7 bases lay outside the gene matches. The CDR3 length is 15 residues. CDR3 amino acids: CASSIDQGGSDGYTF. For the CDR3, the DNA is TGTGCCAGTAGTATAGATCAGGGGGGCTCAGATGGCTACACCTTC.

The chain uses TRBV21-1 and TRBJ2-2; the table's D gene call, TRBD2, was not cross checked with the DNA. TRBV21-1 is assigned pseudogene status. The CDR3 runs 15 residues. The CDR3, as DNA: TGTGCCAGCAGCACTCTGGCGAAGGCTAGCGGGGAGCTGTTTTTT. Protein sequence: CASSTLAKASGELFF.

The genes are TRBV10-2 and TRBJ2-7, with 9 bases fitting TRBD1. The trim removed 6 bases at V and 4 bases at J, leaving 10 bases unmatched. Germline CDR1 is WSHSY and CDR2 is SAAADI. CDR3 size: 15 residues. Written as DNA, the CDR3 is TGCGCCAGCAGGGGGGGGACAGGGAAAGGTTACGAGCAGTACTTC. It codes for CASRGGTGKGYEQYF.

This chain connects TRBV5-1 to TRBJ2-7, with TRBD2 matching over 7 bases. The CDR3 covers 12 residues. Germline CDR1 reads SGHRS; CDR2 reads YFSETQ. V trimming: 4 bases; J trimming: 3 bases; junction bases outside the gene matches: 1. The CDR3 DNA reads as TGCGCCAGCAGCGGGGAGGGCTACGAGCAGTACTTC. Translation: CASSGEGYEQYF.

The DNA for the CDR3 is TGCGCCAGCAGCTACCAACCACCGGGACAGGGGGTTGGAAACACCATATATTTT. Its translation: CASSYQPPGQGVGNTIYF. The chain joins TRBV5-1 to TRBJ1-3, with TRBD1 identical over 11 bases. Germline V gene data show CDR1 as SGHRS and CDR2 as YFSETQ. This CDR3 has 18 amino acids. V trimming: 3 bases; J trimming: 3 bases; junction bases outside the gene matches: 11.

This chain joins TRBV6-5 and TRBJ2-2; a weak D match, TRBD1 (6 bases). This CDR3 has 14 amino acids. V was trimmed by 6 bases and J by 3 bases, leaving 11 bases between them. Germline-derived CDR1 and CDR2 are MNHEY and SVGAGI. CDR3 sequence (DNA): TGTGCCAGCAGACCTACAGGGCACACCGGGGAGCTGTTTTTT. Protein: CASRPTGHTGELFF.

This clone was detected only once. The chain couples TRBV6-5 to TRBJ2-1; the D is unclear. The length of the CDR3 is 14 residues. The germline V gene encodes CDR1 MNHEY and CDR2 SVGAGI. V dropped 4 bases and J dropped 0 bases, with 7 bases sitting between them. Written as DNA, the CDR3 is TGTGCCAGCAGTTTGACACGCTCCTACAATGAGCAGTTCTTC. This codes for CASSLTRSYNEQFF.

The rearrangement links TRBV10-3 to TRBJ1-2, with 7 bases identical to TRBD1. Germline V CDR1 and CDR2: ENHRY, SYGVKD. The CDR3 totals 13 residues. J gave up 2 bases and V 4 bases, and 1 base lay outside the gene matches. CDR3 sequence (DNA): TGTGCCATCAGTGTACAGGGGAACTATGGCTACACCTTC. It specifies CAISVQGNYGYTF.

The sample holds one count of this clone. The chain carries TRBV19 and TRBJ2-5; 14 nucleotides match TRBD2. Germline V gene lookup returns CDR1 LNHDA and CDR2 SQIVND (reference sequence). CDR3 length equals 16 residues. Losses at the gene ends were 3 bases for V and 5 bases for J; bases not matched to a gene: 5. The CDR3 DNA is TGTGCCAGTAGTATTGTGACTAGCGGGAGGGCTGAGACCCAGTACTTC. Translating it yields CASSIVTSGRAETQYF.